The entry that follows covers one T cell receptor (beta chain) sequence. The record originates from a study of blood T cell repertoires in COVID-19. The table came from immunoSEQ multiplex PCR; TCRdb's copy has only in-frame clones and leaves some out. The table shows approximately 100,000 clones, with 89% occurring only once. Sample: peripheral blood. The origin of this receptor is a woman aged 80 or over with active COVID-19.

The DNA of the CDR3 is TGTGCCAGCAGCCAAGAGGGGGGGACCGGGGAGCTGTTTTTT. This codes for CASSQEGGTGELFF. The chain couples TRBV3-1 (or the pseudogene TRBV3-2) to TRBJ2-2, with TRBD2 matching over 7 bases. CDR1 LGHDT and CDR2 YNNKEL come from the germline V gene (reference sequence). Trimming took 0 bases from V and 5 from J; bases not matched to a gene: 0. This CDR3 is 14 amino acids long.